These 28 T cell receptor beta chains were all obtained from the same sample, sequenced in a study of blood T cells in healthy people across ages (dated by TCRdb to between 2014 and 2016). The protocol used for the library was 5' RACE. The instrument given in TCRdb is Illumina HiSeq 2500. The second PCR ran for roughly 7 to 12 cycles and used a J-beta primer mix along with a sample-barcoded 5' primer. TCRdb took the public reads, trimmed them with fastp at Q25, ran MiXCR for clone calling and kept in-frame beta chains. Records with the same CDR3 protein are collapsed into one entry carrying the most frequent genes and DNA. The sample profile shows 730,000 or so distinct CDR3 sequences; roughly 43% of them were found once. The ten largest account for 20% to 25% of the sample. The source material was blood. The source of these receptors is an older woman in good health.

The chain uses TRBV2 and TRBJ2-7; a weak D match, TRBD2 (6 bases). CDR1 SNHLY and CDR2 FYNNEI come from the germline V gene. CDR3 length: 14 residues. Trimming shortened V by 6 bases and J by 1 base, and 13 bases separated the two germline ends. The CDR3, as DNA: TGTGCCAGCAGGGGTAGCGGATATTCCTACGAGCAGTACTTC. Encoded protein: CASRGSGYSYEQYF.

This sequence joins TRBV4-3 and TRBJ2-5, with TRBD1 matching over 8 bases. Per germline, CDR1 LGHNA and CDR2 YSLEER. The CDR3 is 17 residues long. Losses at the gene ends were 0 bases for V and 5 bases for J; bases not matched to a gene: 11. CDR3 sequence reads: CASSQETGQGAGETQYF. The CDR3 region has the DNA TGCGCCAGCAGCCAAGAGACGGGTCAGGGGGCAGGGGAGACCCAGTACTTC.

There are a few counts of this clonotype. The rearrangement links TRBV6-1 to TRBJ1-4; D possibly corresponds to TRBD1 (5 bases). The CDR3 sequence is 13 residues long. The V gene lost 5 bases and the J gene lost 8 bases, with 12 bases spanning the gap. Germline V gene data show CDR1 as MNHNS and CDR2 as SASEGT. The CDR3 DNA reads TGTGCCAGCAGTTCAGGGTTTTCGGAAAAACTGTTTTTT. Its protein is CASSSGFSEKLFF.

This clonotype was seen more than once but under ten times. This rearrangement joins TRBV20-1 to TRBJ2-3; 13 bases are shared with TRBD2. J was trimmed by 4 bases and V by 6 bases; bases with no gene match: 10. The CDR3 is 16 amino acids. Germline CDR1 and CDR2: DFQATT and SNEGSKA (reference sequence). CDR3 DNA: TGCAGTGCCTCTCCAACTAGCGGGAGGGTGGCAGATACGCAGTATTTT. Translating gives CSASPTSGRVADTQYF.

The chain joins TRBV30 to TRBJ2-3; no definite D call. CDR1 and CDR2 from the germline V gene are GTSNPN and SVGIG (reference sequence). The length of the CDR3 is 13 residues. V was clipped by 0 bases and J by 6 bases, with 10 bases between them. The CDR3 region has the DNA TGTGCCTGGAGTGTAGGCCGGCGTGATACGCAGTATTTT. Protein: CAWSVGRRDTQYF.

This chain joins TRBV20-1 and TRBJ1-5, with TRBD1 matching 9 bases. Unmatched junction bases numbered 8, after V lost 3 bases and J lost 5 bases. Germline V gene lookup returns CDR1 DFQATT and CDR2 SNEGSKA (reference sequence). The CDR3 is 15 amino acids. CDR3 sequence reads: CSASRGQGSDQPQHF. CDR3 nucleotide sequence: TGCAGTGCTAGCCGGGGACAGGGATCCGATCAGCCCCAGCATTTT.

This clonotype was seen repeatedly, ten times or more. The V call is TRBV4-3, the J call TRBJ2-7, with D perhaps matching TRBD1 (5 bases). V dropped 0 bases and J dropped 3 bases, with 9 bases sitting between them. CDR1 and CDR2 (germline): LGHNA, YSLEER. This CDR3 spans 14 amino acids. The CDR3 DNA reads TGCGCCAGCAGCCAAGAAGCGCAGGGCTACGAGCAGTACTTC. Encoded protein: CASSQEAQGYEQYF.

This chain connects TRBV3-1 to TRBJ2-7; D gene ambiguous. The CDR3 is 14 amino acids. The V gene lost 1 base and the J gene lost 2 bases, with 9 bases spanning the gap. CDR1 and CDR2 (germline): LGHDT, YNNKEL (reference sequence). DNA for the CDR3: TGTGCCAGCAGCCAAGCTCATGCCACCTACGAGCAGTACTTC. It specifies CASSQAHATYEQYF.

Points on this clonotype: A much more abundant neighbour one base away suggests this may be a read error. The chain links TRBV6-5 to TRBJ2-7; 10 nucleotides agree with TRBD1. Germline V CDR1 and CDR2: MNHEY, SVGAGI. The CDR3 is 15 residues long. CDR3 sequence (DNA): TGTGCCAGCAGTTCGCCGGGACAGGGGCACTACGAGCGGTACTTC. This codes for CASSSPGQGHYERYF.

As concerns this clonotype: It may be a read error: a sequence one base away is much more abundant. The rearrangement joins TRBV25-1 to TRBJ2-1, with D hard to call. The V end was cut by 6 bases, the J end by 3 bases, with 6 bases between. CDR1 MGHDK and CDR2 SYGVNS come from the germline V gene. The CDR3 has 12 amino acids. CDR3 loop: CASRGCYNEQFF. The CDR3 DNA reads TGTGCCAGCAGGGGGTGCTACAATGAGCAGTTCTTC.

V usage is TRBV4-3 and J usage is TRBJ2-3; D remains unclear. The germline CDR1 and CDR2 sequences are LGHNA and YSLEER. With 8 bases removed from V and 0 bases from J, the gap between germline ends came to 9 bases. The CDR3 sequence is 13 residues long. The CDR3 protein is CASATGSTDTQYF. CDR3 DNA: TGCGCCAGCGCAACCGGGAGCACAGATACGCAGTATTTT.

Worth noting for this clonotype: Germline and junction disagree at one end, which may indicate a read error. The CDR3 here is CASSREKVGVASWDF. The CDR3 DNA reads TGCGCCAGCAGCCGGGAAAAAGTAGGAGTCGCCTCGTGGGACTTC. V usage is TRBV4-1 and J usage is TRBJ2-7; D is undetermined. Per the germline V gene, CDR1 is MGHRA and CDR2 is YSYEKL. There are 15 residues in the CDR3.

The table lists this clonotype with a few counts. The chain combines TRBV6-1 with TRBJ2-5, with no clear D. The V and J ends lost 2 bases and 1 base respectively, with 8 bases between them. The CDR3 consists of 14 residues. Looked up from germline, CDR1 is MNHNS and CDR2 is SASEGT. CDR3 sequence: CASSESRVQETQYF. Here the CDR3 DNA reads TGTGCCAGCAGTGAATCAAGGGTCCAAGAGACCCAGTACTTC.

This chain joins TRBV6-5 and TRBJ2-1; a possible D gene is TRBD2 (6 bases). This CDR3 has 13 amino acids. With 0 bases removed from V and 11 bases from J, the gap between germline ends came to 11 bases. The germline V gene has CDR1 MNHEY and CDR2 SVGAGI. The CDR3 DNA follows: TGTGCCAGCAGTTACTCCAGGGACTTGAAGCAGTTCTTC. Protein sequence: CASSYSRDLKQFF.

The rearrangement links TRBV20-1 to TRBJ1-6, with D hard to call. The V and J ends lost 3 bases and 7 bases respectively, with 16 bases between them. This CDR3 comprises 15 residues. The V gene's germline CDR1 is DFQATT and CDR2 SNEGSKA (reference sequence). CDR3 loop: CSASEELIANSPLHF. The CDR3 coding sequence is TGCAGTGCTAGTGAAGAGCTGATAGCGAATTCACCCCTCCACTTT.

V is TRBV3-1 and J is TRBJ2-3; D unresolved. CDR1 LGHDT and CDR2 YNNKEL come from the germline V gene (reference sequence). This CDR3 region has 13 residues. The V and J ends lost 2 bases and 4 bases respectively, with 7 bases between them. The CDR3 sequence is CASSQLSADTQYF. CDR3 coding DNA: TGTGCCAGCAGCCAACTTTCCGCAGATACGCAGTATTTT.

The chain combines TRBV4-3 with TRBJ2-1, with TRBD1 matching over 8 bases. Trimming took 3 bases from V and 15 from J; bases not matched to a gene: 7. The CDR3 loop spans 12 amino acids. Germline CDR1 and CDR2: LGHNA and YSLEER. CDR3 DNA sequence: TGCGCCAGCAGCCATAGACAGGGGTTGACGTTCTTC. Protein product: CASSHRQGLTFF.

There are a few counts of this clonotype. The chain employs TRBV20-1 and TRBJ2-7; TRBD1 aligns across 9 bases. Germline V gives CDR1 DFQATT, CDR2 SNEGSKA (reference sequence). The J segment lost 4 bases and the V segment lost 5 bases, leaving 9 bases of the junction unmatched. The CDR3 consists of 14 residues. CDR3 nucleotides: TGCAGTGCTGGATTACAGGGGGCGCTTTACGAGCAGTACTTC. Translated: CSAGLQGALYEQYF.

This chain links TRBV30 with TRBJ2-5; TRBD2 matches 14 bases. Germline loops: CDR1 GTSNPN, CDR2 SVGIG (reference sequence). The CDR3 consists of 14 residues. Trimming at V came to 1 base and at J to 5 bases, leaving 0 bases not matched to a gene. CDR3 sequence reads: CAWSGTSGGETQYF. The CDR3 DNA reads as TGTGCCTGGAGTGGGACTAGCGGGGGGGAGACCCAGTACTTC.

This sequence joins TRBV18 and TRBJ2-7; D gene uncertain. Germline lookup yields CDR1 KGHSH and CDR2 LQKENI. The germline V and J ends were trimmed by 1 base and 5 bases, with 9 bases remaining between them. This CDR3 has 13 amino acids. The chain's CDR3 is CASSPLPWDEQYF. In DNA form, the CDR3 reads TGTGCCAGCTCACCACTTCCGTGGGACGAGCAGTACTTC.

This clonotype was observed a handful of times. The J gene is TRBJ1-2, the V gene TRBV20-1, with a possible D match to TRBD1 (5 bases). The CDR3 contains 12 residues. V was shortened by 7 bases and J by 7 bases, with 16 bases between the two germline ends. Germline V gene lookup returns CDR1 DFQATT and CDR2 SNEGSKA (reference sequence). The CDR3 DNA reads TGCAGTGTGGAGGGACGGGAGGCTGGCTACACCTTC. As protein: CSVEGREAGYTF.

The DNA of the CDR3 is TGTGCCAGCAGTCAGAGGAAATCCTCTATGGGCTACACCTTC. Translating it yields CASSQRKSSMGYTF. The chain has TRBV25-1 and TRBJ1-2; no reliable D call. The CDR3 has 14 residues. In germline, CDR1 is MGHDK, CDR2 SYGVNS. Between the trimmed V and J ends, which lost 5 bases and 8 bases, there was a span of 18 bases.

The chain has TRBV7-3 and TRBJ2-5; D is uncertain. The V gene lost 1 base and the J gene lost 1 base, with 13 bases spanning the gap. The CDR3 sequence is 16 residues long. Germline-derived CDR1 and CDR2 are SGHTA and FQGTGA. This CDR3 is CASSLSFTKGQETQYF. Written as DNA, the CDR3 is TGTGCCAGCAGCTTAAGTTTTACTAAGGGCCAAGAGACCCAGTACTTC.

For this clonotype: A clone one base away is much larger, so this may be a read error. V and J are TRBV6-2 or TRBV6-3 and TRBJ2-7; D might be TRBD1 or TRBD2, each matching 5 bases. Trimming removed 1 base at V and 8 bases at J, with 9 bases between. Looked up from germline, CDR1 is MNHEY and CDR2 is SVGEGT. The CDR3 consists of 12 residues. CDR3 DNA: TGTGCCAGCAGTTACTGGGACGTCAAGCAGTACTTC. Translating gives CASSYWDVKQYF.

This clonotype has only a few counts. V and J are TRBV7-2 and TRBJ1-2; D is uncertain. Germline values: CDR1 SGHTA, CDR2 FQGNSA. The length of the CDR3 is 14 residues. With 5 bases removed from V and 6 bases from J, the gap between germline ends came to 16 bases. In DNA form, the CDR3 reads TGTGCCAGCAGCCCCAAGGTACAGAGCAATGGCTACACCTTC. This encodes CASSPKVQSNGYTF. Complete variable domain (other parts from reference TRBV7-2 and TRBJ1-2): GAGVSQSPSNKVTEKGKDVELRCDPISGHTALYWYRQSLGQGLEFLIYFQGNSAPDKSGLPSDRFSAERTGGSVSTLTIQRTQQEDSAVYLCASSPKVQSNGYTFGSGTRLTVV.

This clonotype has a handful of counts. The chain carries TRBV7-9 and TRBJ2-7, with D possibly being TRBD2 (5 bases). The CDR3 is 17 residues long. The ends were cut back, 5 bases at V and 3 bases at J, with 23 bases in the middle. CDR1 is SEHNR and CDR2 is FQNEAQ in the germline V gene (reference sequence). In DNA form, the CDR3 reads TGTGCCAGCAGCCCCCCGCACACGCTAGCCGAAAGCTACGAGCAGTACTTC. This codes for CASSPPHTLAESYEQYF.

This chain links TRBV20-1 with TRBJ2-7; 11 positions match TRBD2. This CDR3 has 15 amino acids. The ends lost 6 bases at V and 3 bases at J; junction bases unmatched: 10. Germline V CDR1 and CDR2: DFQATT, SNEGSKA (reference sequence). CDR3 nucleotide sequence: TGCAGTGCGTCTGATAGCGGGGGGGCCTACTACGAGCAGTACTTC. Protein sequence: CSASDSGGAYYEQYF.

This chain links TRBV29-1 with TRBJ1-2; TRBD1 aligns across 7 bases. The V segment lost 6 bases and the J segment 2 bases; nucleotides outside the gene matches: 6. Germline loops: CDR1 SQVTM, CDR2 ANQGSEA. The CDR3 loop spans 13 amino acids. As DNA, the CDR3 is TGCAGCGTAGGACTACAGGGGAACTATGGCTACACCTTC. It translates to CSVGLQGNYGYTF. Full variable domain (missing parts from reference TRBV29-1 and TRBJ1-2): SAVISQKPSRDICQRGTSLTIQCQVDSQVTMMFWYRQQPGQSLTLIATANQGSEATYESGFVIDKFPISRPNLTFSTLTVSNMSPEDSSIYLCSVGLQGNYGYTFGSGTRLTVV.